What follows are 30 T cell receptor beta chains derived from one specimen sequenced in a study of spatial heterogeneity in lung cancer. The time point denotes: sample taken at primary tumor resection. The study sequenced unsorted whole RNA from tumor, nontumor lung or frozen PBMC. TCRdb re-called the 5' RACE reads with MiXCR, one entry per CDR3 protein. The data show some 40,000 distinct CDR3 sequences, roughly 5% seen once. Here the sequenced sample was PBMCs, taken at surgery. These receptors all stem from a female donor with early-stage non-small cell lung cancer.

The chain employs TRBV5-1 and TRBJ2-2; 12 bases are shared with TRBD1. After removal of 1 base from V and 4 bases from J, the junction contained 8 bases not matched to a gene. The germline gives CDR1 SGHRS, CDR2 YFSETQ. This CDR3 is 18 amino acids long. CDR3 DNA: TGCGCCAGCAGCTTGTCGGGACAGGGGGCGCGAGGCACCGGGGAGCTGTTTTTT. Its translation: CASSLSGQGARGTGELFF.

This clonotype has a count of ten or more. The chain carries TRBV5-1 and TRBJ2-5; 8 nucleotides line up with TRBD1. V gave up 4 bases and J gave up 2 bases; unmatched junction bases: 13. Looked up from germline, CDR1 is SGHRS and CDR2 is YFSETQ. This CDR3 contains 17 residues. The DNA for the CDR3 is TGCGCCAGCAGCCCAGGACAGGGAAGGGTACTACAAGAGACCCAGTACTTC. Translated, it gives CASSPGQGRVLQETQYF.

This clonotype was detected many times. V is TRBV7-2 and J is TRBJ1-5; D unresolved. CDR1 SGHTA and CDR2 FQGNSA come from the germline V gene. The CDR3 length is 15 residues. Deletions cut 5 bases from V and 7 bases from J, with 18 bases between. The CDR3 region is CASSPEEERWQPQHF. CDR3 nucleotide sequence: TGTGCCAGCAGCCCGGAGGAGGAAAGGTGGCAGCCCCAGCATTTT.

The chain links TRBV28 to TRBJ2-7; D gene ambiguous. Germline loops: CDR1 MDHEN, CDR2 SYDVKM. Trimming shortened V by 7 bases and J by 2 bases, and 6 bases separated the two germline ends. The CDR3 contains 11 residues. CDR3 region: CASTWAYEQYF. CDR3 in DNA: TGTGCCAGCACATGGGCCTACGAGCAGTACTTC.

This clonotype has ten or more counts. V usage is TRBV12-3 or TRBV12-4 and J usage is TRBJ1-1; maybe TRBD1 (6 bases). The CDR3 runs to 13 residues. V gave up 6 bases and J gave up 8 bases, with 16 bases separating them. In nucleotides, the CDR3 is TGTGCCAGCAGCCCCTTAACAGGGAGAGAAGCTTTCTTT. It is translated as CASSPLTGREAFF.

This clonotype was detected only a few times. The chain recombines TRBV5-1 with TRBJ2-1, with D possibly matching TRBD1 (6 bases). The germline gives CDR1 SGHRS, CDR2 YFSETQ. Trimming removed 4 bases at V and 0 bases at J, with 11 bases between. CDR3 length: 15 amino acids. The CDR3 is CASSPDSNSYNEQFF. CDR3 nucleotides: TGCGCCAGCAGCCCGGACAGCAACTCCTACAATGAGCAGTTCTTC.

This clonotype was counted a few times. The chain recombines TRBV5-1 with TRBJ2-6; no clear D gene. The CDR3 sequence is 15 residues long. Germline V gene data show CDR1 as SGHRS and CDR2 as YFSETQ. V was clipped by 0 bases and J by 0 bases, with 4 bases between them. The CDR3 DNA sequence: TGCGCCAGCAGCTTGGCCATCTCTGGGGCCAACGTCCTGACTTTC. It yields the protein CASSLAISGANVLTF.

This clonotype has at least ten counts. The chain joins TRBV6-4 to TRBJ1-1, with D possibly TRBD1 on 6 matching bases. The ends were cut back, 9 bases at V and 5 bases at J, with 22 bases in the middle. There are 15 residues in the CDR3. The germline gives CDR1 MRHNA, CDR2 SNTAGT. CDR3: CASGLGAREGTEAFF. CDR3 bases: TGTGCCAGTGGGCTGGGGGCGAGAGAGGGAACTGAAGCTTTCTTT.

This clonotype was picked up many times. The CDR3 DNA is TGCAGTGTCCTGCGGCGCACAGATACGCAGTATTTT. It yields the protein CSVLRRTDTQYF. The chain employs TRBV20-1 and TRBJ2-3, with no clear D. Germline V gene data show CDR1 as DFQATT and CDR2 as SNEGSKA (reference sequence). The V and J ends lost 7 bases and 1 base respectively, with 9 bases between them. This CDR3 region has 12 residues.

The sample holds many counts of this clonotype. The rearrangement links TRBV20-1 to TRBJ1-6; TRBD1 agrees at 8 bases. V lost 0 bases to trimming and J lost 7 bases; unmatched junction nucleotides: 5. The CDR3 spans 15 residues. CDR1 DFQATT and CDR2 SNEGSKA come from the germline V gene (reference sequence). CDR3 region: CSARDLGTGNSPLHF. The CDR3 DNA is TGCAGTGCTAGAGATCTCGGGACAGGAAATTCACCCCTCCACTTT.

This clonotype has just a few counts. CDR3 bases: TGTGCCAGCAGTCCCAGGACAGGCAAGAACACCGGGGAGCTGTTTTTT. Translation gives CASSPRTGKNTGELFF. The chain recombines TRBV12-3 or TRBV12-4 with TRBJ2-2, with 7 bases matching TRBD1. Germline trimming cut 5 bases from V and 1 base from J; bases unmatched to any gene: 7. The CDR3 spans 16 residues.

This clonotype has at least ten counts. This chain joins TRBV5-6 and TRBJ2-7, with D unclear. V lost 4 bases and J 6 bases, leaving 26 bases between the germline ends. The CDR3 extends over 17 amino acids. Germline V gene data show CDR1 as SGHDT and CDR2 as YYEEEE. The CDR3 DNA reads TGTGCCAGCAGCCCCGGTCTCGACATTGCGGCCCTCACCGAGCAGTACTTC. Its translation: CASSPGLDIAALTEQYF.

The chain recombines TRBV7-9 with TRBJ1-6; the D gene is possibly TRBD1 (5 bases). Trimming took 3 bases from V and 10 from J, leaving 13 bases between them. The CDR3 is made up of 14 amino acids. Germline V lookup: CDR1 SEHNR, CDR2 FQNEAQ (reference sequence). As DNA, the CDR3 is TGTGCCAGCAGCTTTTGGGGCCCGGGGTCACCCCTCCACTTT. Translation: CASSFWGPGSPLHF.

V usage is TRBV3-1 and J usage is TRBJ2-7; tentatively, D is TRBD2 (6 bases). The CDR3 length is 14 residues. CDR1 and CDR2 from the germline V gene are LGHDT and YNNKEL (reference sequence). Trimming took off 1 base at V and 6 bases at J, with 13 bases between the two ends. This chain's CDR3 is CASSQGGVLGEQYF. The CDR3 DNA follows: TGTGCCAGCAGCCAAGGGGGGGTACTGGGCGAGCAGTACTTC.

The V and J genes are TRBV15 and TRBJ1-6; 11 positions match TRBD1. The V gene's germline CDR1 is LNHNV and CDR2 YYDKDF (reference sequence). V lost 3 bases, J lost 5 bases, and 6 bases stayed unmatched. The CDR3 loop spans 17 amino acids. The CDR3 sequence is CATSSGQGARNNSPLHF. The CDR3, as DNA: TGTGCCACCAGCAGCGGACAGGGGGCTCGGAATAATTCACCCCTCCACTTT.

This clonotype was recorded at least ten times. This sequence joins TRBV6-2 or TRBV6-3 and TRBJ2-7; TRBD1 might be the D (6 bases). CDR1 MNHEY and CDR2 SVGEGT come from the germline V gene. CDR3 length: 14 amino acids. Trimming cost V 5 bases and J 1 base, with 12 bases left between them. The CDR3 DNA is TGTGCCAGCAGTAATGGACAGAGTTCCTACGAGCAGTACTTC. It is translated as CASSNGQSSYEQYF.

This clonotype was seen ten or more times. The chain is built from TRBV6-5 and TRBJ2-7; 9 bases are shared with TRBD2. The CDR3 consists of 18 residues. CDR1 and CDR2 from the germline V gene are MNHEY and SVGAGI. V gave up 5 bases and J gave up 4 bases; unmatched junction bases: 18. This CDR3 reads CASSPHRAGGPTVYEQYF. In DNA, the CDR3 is TGTGCCAGCAGTCCCCACAGGGCGGGGGGGCCAACGGTTTACGAGCAGTACTTC.

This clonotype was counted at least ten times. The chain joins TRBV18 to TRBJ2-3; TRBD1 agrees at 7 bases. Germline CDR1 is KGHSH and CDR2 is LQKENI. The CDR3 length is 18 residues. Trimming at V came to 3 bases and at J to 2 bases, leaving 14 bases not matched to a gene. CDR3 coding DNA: TGTGCCAGCTCACCCCTTAACAGGGGTCCCAAATCCACAGATACGCAGTATTTT. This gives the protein CASSPLNRGPKSTDTQYF.

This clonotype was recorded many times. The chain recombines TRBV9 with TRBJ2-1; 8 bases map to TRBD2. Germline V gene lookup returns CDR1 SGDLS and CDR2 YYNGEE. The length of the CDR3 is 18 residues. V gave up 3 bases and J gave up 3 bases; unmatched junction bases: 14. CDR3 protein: CASSAEALGLGGYNEQFF. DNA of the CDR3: TGTGCCAGCAGCGCCGAAGCCCTGGGACTAGGCGGCTACAATGAGCAGTTCTTC.

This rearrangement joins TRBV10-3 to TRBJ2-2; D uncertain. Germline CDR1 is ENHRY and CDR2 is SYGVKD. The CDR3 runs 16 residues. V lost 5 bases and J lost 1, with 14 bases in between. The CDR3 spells CAISFRDKGNTGELFF. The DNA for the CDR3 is TGTGCCATCAGTTTTCGCGACAAAGGGAACACCGGGGAGCTGTTTTTT.

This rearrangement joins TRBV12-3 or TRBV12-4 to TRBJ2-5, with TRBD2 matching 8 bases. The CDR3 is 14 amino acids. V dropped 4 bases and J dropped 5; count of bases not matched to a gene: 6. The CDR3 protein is CASSYGTRGETQYF. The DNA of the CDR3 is TGTGCCAGCAGTTACGGGACTAGGGGGGAGACCCAGTACTTC.

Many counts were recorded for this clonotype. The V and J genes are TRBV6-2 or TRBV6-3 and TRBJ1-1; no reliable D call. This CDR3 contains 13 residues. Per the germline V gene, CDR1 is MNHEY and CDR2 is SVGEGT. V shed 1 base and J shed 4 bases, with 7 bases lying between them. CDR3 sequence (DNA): TGTGCCAGCAGTTACTGGCGAGGCACTGAAGCTTTCTTT. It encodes CASSYWRGTEAFF.

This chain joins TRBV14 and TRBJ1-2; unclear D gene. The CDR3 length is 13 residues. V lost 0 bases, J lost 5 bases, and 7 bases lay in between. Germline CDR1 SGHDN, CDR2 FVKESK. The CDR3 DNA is TGTGCCAGCAGCCAAGATACCGCTTATGGCTACACCTTC. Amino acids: CASSQDTAYGYTF.

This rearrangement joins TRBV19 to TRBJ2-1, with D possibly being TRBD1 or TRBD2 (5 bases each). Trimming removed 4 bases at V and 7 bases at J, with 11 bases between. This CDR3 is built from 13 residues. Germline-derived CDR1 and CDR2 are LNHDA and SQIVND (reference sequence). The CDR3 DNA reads TGTGCCAGTAGTACTCGGGGCATTAATGAGCAGTTCTTC. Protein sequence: CASSTRGINEQFF.

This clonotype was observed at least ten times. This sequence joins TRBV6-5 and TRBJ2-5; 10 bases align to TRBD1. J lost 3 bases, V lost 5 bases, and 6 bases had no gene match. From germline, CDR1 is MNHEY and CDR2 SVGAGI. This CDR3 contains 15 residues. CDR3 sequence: CASSRQGAREETQYF. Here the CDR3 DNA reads TGTGCCAGCAGTCGACAGGGGGCTAGAGAAGAGACCCAGTACTTC.

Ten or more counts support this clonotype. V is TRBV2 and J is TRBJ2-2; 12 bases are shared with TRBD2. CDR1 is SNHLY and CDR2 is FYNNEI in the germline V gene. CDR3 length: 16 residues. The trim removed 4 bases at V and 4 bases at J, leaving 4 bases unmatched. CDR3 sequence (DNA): TGTGCCAGCAGTGGGACTAGCGGGGCGGTCACCGGGGAGCTGTTTTTT. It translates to CASSGTSGAVTGELFF.

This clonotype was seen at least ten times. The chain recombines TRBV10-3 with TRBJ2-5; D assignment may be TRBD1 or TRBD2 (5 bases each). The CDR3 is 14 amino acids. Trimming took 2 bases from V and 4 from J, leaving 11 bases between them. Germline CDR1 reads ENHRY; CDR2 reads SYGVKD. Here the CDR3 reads CAISETRTRETQYF. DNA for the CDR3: TGTGCCATCAGTGAGACTAGGACAAGAGAGACCCAGTACTTC.

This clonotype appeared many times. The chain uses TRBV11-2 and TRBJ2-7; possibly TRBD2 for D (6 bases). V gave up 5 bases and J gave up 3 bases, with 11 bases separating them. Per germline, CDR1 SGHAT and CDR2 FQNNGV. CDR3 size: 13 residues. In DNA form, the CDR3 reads TGTGCCAGCAGCCGAGGAGGGGACTACGAGCAGTACTTC. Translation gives CASSRGGDYEQYF.

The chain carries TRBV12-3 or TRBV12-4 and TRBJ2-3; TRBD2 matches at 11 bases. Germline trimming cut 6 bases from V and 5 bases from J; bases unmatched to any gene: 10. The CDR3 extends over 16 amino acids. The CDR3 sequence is CASSRLAGGTGDTQYF. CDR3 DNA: TGTGCCAGCAGCCGCCTAGCGGGGGGCACGGGAGATACGCAGTATTTT.

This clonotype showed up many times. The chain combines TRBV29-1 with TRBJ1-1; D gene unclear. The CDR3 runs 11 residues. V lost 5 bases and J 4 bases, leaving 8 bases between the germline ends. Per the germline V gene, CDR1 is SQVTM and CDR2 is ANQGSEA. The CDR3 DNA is TGCAGCGTTTTAAAGAGCACTGAAGCTTTCTTT. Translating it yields CSVLKSTEAFF. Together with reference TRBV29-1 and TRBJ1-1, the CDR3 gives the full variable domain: SAVISQKPSRDICQRGTSLTIQCQVDSQVTMMFWYRQQPGQSLTLIATANQGSEATYESGFVIDKFPISRPNLTFSTLTVSNMSPEDSSIYLCSVLKSTEAFFGQGTRLTVV.